The clone carrying this T cell receptor (beta chain) was picked up a small number of times. The method was immunoSEQ multiplex PCR; TCRdb's version includes in-frame clones alone and lacks a portion of them. The table shows about 170,000 clones, with about four fifths occurring only once. This CDR3 is 17 amino acids long. CDR1 is KGHSH and CDR2 is LQKENI in the germline V gene. V lost 3 bases, J lost 0 bases, and 3 bases stayed unmatched. This sample was included in a study of blood T cell repertoires in COVID-19. The receptor comes from a woman in her 70s who had recovered from COVID-19. V and J are TRBV18 and TRBJ2-1; 12 nucleotides line up with TRBD2. The sequenced sample consisted of peripheral blood. Here the CDR3 DNA reads TGTGCCAGCTCACCCGGGACTAGCGGGCCCTCCTACAATGAGCAGTTCTTC. Translating gives CASSPGTSGPSYNEQFF.